A selection of T cell receptor beta chains follows, all from one sample in a study of cytomegalovirus exposure and HLA in healthy donors. The protocol was immunoSEQ multiplex PCR, while the TCRdb copy is restricted to in-frame clones and leaves out a portion. In the table there are roughly 43,000 clones, around 60% of which are singletons. Sequencing was carried out using PBMCs. The origin of the receptors is a human donor in good health. CDR3s include the opening cysteine and the closing phenylalanine or tryptophan. The D gene is left open where the match is weak. Where a row states a size, it is once, few, many or the class of an expanded clone; other rows omit it.

D gene | clone size | J gene | V gene | CDR3 protein | CDR3 DNA
NA | few | TRBJ1-2 | TRBV19 | CASRLPGQSSEGYTF | TGTGCCAGCAGACTACCGGGACAATCATCGGAGGGCTACACCTTC
NA | NA | TRBJ1-2 | TRBV7-2 | CASSIQGTFYGYTF | TGTGCCAGCAGCATACAGGGTACGTTCTATGGCTACACCTTC
TRBD1 | once | TRBJ1-2 | TRBV6-5 | CASSDRTGGRGYTF | TGTGCCAGCAGTGACCGGACAGGGGGCAGGGGCTACACCTTC
NA | few | TRBJ1-2 | TRBV30 | CAWTRTSYGYTF | TGTGCCTGGACCCGGACATCCTATGGCTACACCTTC
NA | few | TRBJ2-3 | TRBV6-6 | CASSRVGTDTQYF | TGTGCCAGCAGCAGGGTTGGCACAGATACGCAGTATTTT
TRBD2 | NA | TRBJ2-1 | TRBV9 | CASTPGGSSYNEQFF | TGTGCCAGCACTCCGGGGGGTAGCTCCTACAATGAGCAGTTCTTC
NA | NA | TRBJ1-6 | TRBV7-2 | CASSTDSNSPLHF | TGTGCCAGCAGCACGGACAGTAATTCACCCCTCCACTTT
TRBD1 | NA | TRBJ1-2 | TRBV9 | CASSVSGGRGYTF | TGTGCCAGCAGCGTATCAGGGGGCCGGGGCTACACCTTC
TRBD1 | NA | TRBJ1-2 | TRBV4-3 | CASSQGTGTGAFYGYTF | TGCGCCAGCAGCCAAGGCACCGGGACAGGCGCCTTCTATGGCTACACCTTC
TRBD1 | NA | TRBJ2-3 | TRBV13 | CASSPQGSDTQYF | TGTGCCAGCAGCCCACAGGGGTCAGATACGCAGTATTTT
TRBD1 | NA | TRBJ1-5 | TRBV4-1 | CASSQEPGGGQPQHF | TGCGCCAGCAGCCAAGAACCAGGGGGAGGTCAGCCCCAGCATTTT
NA | few | TRBJ1-5 | TRBV5-8 | CASSLGRADQPQHF | TGTGCCAGCAGCTTAGGGAGGGCGGACCAGCCCCAGCATTTT
NA | few | TRBJ1-6 | TRBV5-5 | CASSLVEGSPLHF | TGTGCCAGCAGCTTGGTTGAGGGTTCACCCCTCCACTTT
TRBD1 | once | TRBJ1-5 | TRBV7-8 | CASSLRQGGNQPQHF | TGTGCCAGCAGCTTACGGCAGGGGGGCAATCAGCCCCAGCATTTT
NA | NA | TRBJ2-7 | TRBV14 | CASSQEIWGHEQYF | TGTGCCAGCAGCCAAGAAATTTGGGGCCACGAGCAGTACTTC
NA | NA | TRBJ1-5 | TRBV2 | CASSVEHLSNQPQHF | TGTGCCAGCAGTGTTGAACACCTTAGCAATCAGCCCCAGCATTTT
TRBD1 | few | TRBJ2-5 | TRBV7-2 | CASSLEGGLSQETQYF | TGTGCCAGCAGCTTAGAAGGGGGCTTAAGCCAAGAGACCCAGTACTTC
NA | NA | TRBJ1-2 | TRBV30 | CAWSAGDYGYTF | TGTGCCTGGAGTGCAGGGGACTATGGCTACACCTTC
TRBD2 | NA | TRBJ2-5 | TRBV4-1 | CASSQDSSGGETQYF | TGCGCCAGCAGCCAGGATTCTAGCGGGGGAGAGACCCAGTACTTC
NA | NA | TRBJ1-3 | TRBV29-1 | CSVQVSGNTIYF | TGCAGCGTACAGGTATCTGGAAACACCATATATTTT
TRBD1 | NA | TRBJ2-7 | TRBV7-9 | CASKSDRESYEQYF | TGTGCCAGCAAGTCGGACAGGGAATCCTACGAGCAGTACTTC
NA | NA | TRBJ1-6 | TRBV7-3 | CASSSPGSPLHF | TGTGCCAGCAGCTCCCCAGGTTCACCCCTCCACTTT
TRBD1 | NA | TRBJ1-1 | TRBV6-5 | CASSYAGGRIF | TGTGCCAGCAGTTATGCAGGGGGAAGAATCTTT
TRBD1 | NA | TRBJ2-1 | TRBV28 | CASSSGTGSYEQFF | TGTGCCAGCAGTTCCGGGACAGGGTCCTATGAGCAGTTCTTC
TRBD1 | NA | TRBJ2-7 | TRBV4-2 | CASSQDLTDRASEQYF | TGTGCCAGCAGCCAAGATCTTACGGACAGGGCGAGCGAGCAGTACTTC
NA | NA | TRBJ1-5 | TRBV5-1 | CASSLAPGQPQHF | TGCGCCAGCAGCTTGGCTCCCGGGCAGCCCCAGCATTTT
NA | few | TRBJ1-1 | TRBV5-1 | CASSTQGTNTEAFF | TGCGCCAGCAGCACCCAGGGGACAAACACTGAAGCTTTCTTT
TRBD1 | NA | TRBJ2-7 | TRBV7-2 | CASRYGTGNEQYF | TGTGCCAGCAGATACGGGACAGGGAACGAGCAGTACTTC
TRBD1 | NA | TRBJ2-5 | TRBV11-2 | CASSSFTGEETQYF | TGTGCCAGCAGCTCTTTTACAGGGGAAGAGACCCAGTACTTC
TRBD2 | once | TRBJ2-3 | TRBV5-1 | CASSFTGGVSTDTQYF | TGCGCCAGCAGCTTCACGGGGGGGGTTTCCACAGATACGCAGTATTTT
NA | once | TRBJ1-2 | TRBV20-1 | CSANRDYGYTF | TGCAGTGCTAACAGGGACTATGGCTACACCTTC
NA | NA | TRBJ2-6 | TRBV30 | CARSNGQYSGANVLTF | TGTGCCAGATCGAACGGACAGTACTCTGGGGCCAACGTCCTGACTTTC
NA | NA | TRBJ2-2 | TRBV10-1 | CASSEFQYTGELFF | TGCGCCAGCAGTGAGTTTCAGTACACCGGGGAGCTGTTTTTT
NA | once | TRBJ1-1 | TRBV9 | CASSLRGNTEAFF | TGTGCCAGCAGCCTCAGGGGAAACACTGAAGCTTTCTTT
TRBD1 | NA | TRBJ2-3 | TRBV5-4 | CASSTGTGYSTDTQYF | TGTGCCAGCAGCACCGGGACAGGGTATAGCACAGATACGCAGTATTTT
TRBD2 | few | TRBJ2-2 | TRBV4-3 | CASSRSGLAGEGTGELFF | TGCGCCAGCAGCCGATCGGGACTAGCGGGAGAGGGGACCGGGGAGCTGTTTTTT
NA | NA | TRBJ1-6 | TRBV12-5 | CASGLTTAGAAPPLHF | TGTGCTAGTGGTTTGACCACAGCAGGGGCCGCTCCCCCCCTCCACTTT
TRBD2 | NA | TRBJ2-5 | TRBV28 | CASRRTSGGVETQYF | TGTGCCAGCAGGCGAACTAGCGGGGGAGTTGAGACCCAGTACTTC
NA | once | TRBJ2-2 | TRBV11-2 | CASSLPGAPGELFF | TGTGCCAGCAGCTTACCAGGGGCGCCCGGGGAGCTGTTTTTT
TRBD1 | few | TRBJ2-3 | TRBV30 | CAWSEGASTDTQYF | TGTGCCTGGAGTGAGGGGGCAAGCACAGATACGCAGTATTTT
NA | few | TRBJ2-2 | TRBV15 | CATSRDWHAGELFF | TGTGCCACCAGCAGAGATTGGCATGCCGGGGAGCTGTTTTTT
TRBD1 | NA | TRBJ1-1 | TRBV5-1 | CASSLQGAGTEAFF | TGCGCCAGCAGCTTACAGGGGGCGGGCACTGAAGCTTTCTTT
TRBD1 | NA | TRBJ2-7 | TRBV5-1 | CASSSGQATDEQYF | TGCGCCAGCAGCTCCGGACAGGCGACGGACGAGCAGTACTTC
TRBD1 | NA | TRBJ2-7 | TRBV10-3 | CAISGRQGAASYEQYF | TGTGCCATCAGTGGCCGACAGGGGGCAGCGTCCTACGAGCAGTACTTC
TRBD1 | NA | TRBJ1-1 | TRBV5-1 | CASSFGQGTWEAFF | TGCGCCAGCAGCTTCGGACAGGGTACGTGGGAAGCTTTCTTT
NA | NA | TRBJ1-3 | TRBV27 | CASGLPGAGNTIYF | TGTGCCAGCGGGCTCCCCGGGGCTGGAAACACCATATATTTT
NA | NA | TRBJ2-5 | TRBV12-5 | CASGFSGEETQYF | TGTGCTAGTGGTTTCTCGGGAGAAGAGACCCAGTACTTC
NA | NA | TRBJ1-5 | TRBV7-8 | CASSLAAEPQHF | TGTGCCAGCAGCTTAGCGGCTGAGCCCCAGCATTTT
NA | NA | TRBJ1-6 | TRBV5-4 | CASSLSGHLNSPLHF | TGTGCCAGCAGCTTGTCGGGACACCTAAATTCACCCCTCCACTTT
NA | NA | TRBJ1-2 | TRBV5-1 | CASSLGAGVRYGYTF | TGCGCCAGCAGCCTAGGGGCAGGGGTCCGCTATGGCTACACCTTC
TRBD2 | NA | TRBJ2-2 | TRBV7-7 | CASQGGENTGELFF | TGTGCCAGCCAGGGAGGGGAAAACACCGGGGAGCTGTTTTTT
NA | NA | TRBJ1-2 | TRBV30 | CAWSARTDYGYTF | TGTGCCTGGAGTGCCCGGACAGACTATGGCTACACCTTC
TRBD2 | few | TRBJ2-5 | TRBV15 | CATAGDIAETQYF | TGTGCCACAGCGGGGGATATAGCGGAGACCCAGTACTTC
TRBD1 | once | TRBJ1-5 | TRBV10-3 | CAIRGTANQPQHF | TGTGCCATCAGAGGGACAGCCAATCAGCCCCAGCATTTT
NA | few | TRBJ1-6 | TRBV27 | CASSLRESPLHF | TGTGCCAGCAGTTTACGAGAATCACCCCTCCACTTT
NA | NA | TRBJ2-7 | TRBV14 | CASSQDAGGQYEQYF | TGTGCCAGCAGCCAAGATGCAGGAGGGCAATACGAGCAGTACTTC
TRBD2 | NA | TRBJ2-5 | TRBV7-6 | CASSLAWASGNQETQYF | TGTGCCAGCAGCTTAGCGTGGGCTAGCGGGAACCAAGAGACCCAGTACTTC
NA | NA | TRBJ1-6 | TRBV6-6 | CASSTVPGSTLHF | TGTGCCAGCAGTACGGTCCCAGGTTCAACCCTCCACTTT